This TCR beta chain was identified during a study of T cells in Graves' hyperthyroidism and ophthalmopathy. Across the whole study: At the time of initial diagnosis and before any treatment, peripheral blood was collected.

Notes on the study in general: Blood also carried most thyroid clonotypes expanded above 0.001. The model's output predicted ophthalmopathy at a median of roughly 6.9 months prior to onset.

There are 11 residues in the CDR3. Trimming left V 3 bases short and J 7 bases short, with 9 bases between. In germline, CDR1 is GTSNPN, CDR2 SVGIG (reference sequence). Sample collection date corresponds to first hyperthyroidism diagnosis, prior to any ophthalmopathy symptoms. This clonotype was observed many times. Its specificity is not known. Researchers took RNA transcripts and amplified the TCR beta CDR3 regions from them. Using the HTBI primer set, a first-round RT-PCR was run on the TCR CDR3. TCRdb fed the multiplex PCR reads into MiXCR, producing one record per CDR3 protein. In the table there are approximately 600,000 distinct CDR3 sequences, roughly 13% of which are singletons.

Sequencing used blood. The V gene is TRBV30, the J gene TRBJ1-1; the D is unclear. This TCR was sampled from a woman in her 30s with Graves' hyperthyroidism that later progressed to Graves' ophthalmopathy. DNA of the CDR3: TGTGCCTGGAGCCGCCGATTTGAAGCTTTCTTT. It translates to CAWSRRFEAFF.